The source of this T cell receptor (beta chain) is a study of blood T cell repertoires in COVID-19. There are 13 residues in the CDR3. V gave up 9 bases and J gave up 0 bases, with 8 bases separating them. Germline V gives CDR1 LNHDA, CDR2 SQIVND (reference sequence). Here immunoSEQ multiplex PCR was the method, and the copy in TCRdb shows in-frame clones only, minus some. This table has about 210,000 clones, around 81% appearing once. This chain uses TRBV19 with TRBJ1-4; no reliable D call. Specimen: PBMCs or T cells enriched from blood (not recorded which). The source of this sequence is a woman in her fifties or sixties with acute COVID-19. CDR3 DNA: TGTGCCAGCCGCAGAACAACTAATGAAAAACTGTTTTTT. It codes for CASRRTTNEKLFF.